These 23 T cell receptor beta chains originate from one sample sequenced in a study of blood T cell repertoires in COVID-19. Produced via immunoSEQ multiplex PCR; TCRdb's table is partial and in-frame only. The sample contains 100,000 to 150,000 clones, approximately 80% of which appear only once. Sequencing was carried out using peripheral blood. Source of these receptors: a man aged 55 to 69 with acute or convalescent COVID-19.

V usage is TRBV29-1 and J usage is TRBJ2-1, with TRBD2 as a possible D gene (6 bases). This CDR3 region has 13 residues. V lost 6 bases to trimming and J lost 15 bases, with 24 bases between them. Germline V gene data show CDR1 as SQVTM and CDR2 as ANQGSEA. CDR3 DNA: TGCAGCGTCCAACCCTCCCTCGGGGAGGTTCCGTTCTTC. Residues: CSVQPSLGEVPFF.

A remark on this clone: Other DNA sequences in the same sample also yield this CDR3. The gene calls are TRBV18 and TRBJ2-7, with D uncertain. Germline V gene data show CDR1 as KGHSH and CDR2 as LQKENI. Trimming took 0 bases from V and 3 from J, leaving 6 bases between them. There are 13 residues in the CDR3. The CDR3 is CASSPPSSYEQYF. In DNA, the CDR3 is TGTGCCAGCTCACCACCGTCCAGCTACGAGCAGTACTTC. Full variable domain (rest looked up from reference TRBV18 and TRBJ2-7): NAGVMQNPRHLVRRRGQEARLRCSPMKGHSHVYWYRQLPEEGLKFMVYLQKENIIDESGMPKERFSAEFPKEGPSILRIQQVVRGDSAAYFCASSPPSSYEQYFGPGTRLTVT.

The genes are TRBV28 and TRBJ2-7, with D possibly matching TRBD1 (6 bases). The germline V gene encodes CDR1 MDHEN and CDR2 SYDVKM. CDR3 size: 15 residues. V shed 5 bases and J shed 2 bases, with 16 bases lying between them. In nucleotides, the CDR3 is TGTGCCAGCAGTGTCACAGGGTCCGTGGCCTACGAGCAGTACTTC. It codes for CASSVTGSVAYEQYF.

The rearrangement uses TRBV6-5 and TRBJ2-7; tentative D call: TRBD1 (6 bases). This CDR3 spans 11 amino acids. With 8 bases removed from V and 4 bases from J, the gap between germline ends came to 9 bases. Germline V gene sequence: CDR1 MNHEY, CDR2 SVGAGI. The CDR3, as DNA: TGTGCCAGCCCTGGACAGTACGAGCAGTACTTC. Translating gives CASPGQYEQYF.

The genes are TRBV28 and TRBJ1-1; D possibly corresponds to TRBD1 (6 bases). Per the germline V gene, CDR1 is MDHEN and CDR2 is SYDVKM. The CDR3 extends over 16 amino acids. Deletions cut 5 bases from V and 0 bases from J, with 16 bases between. The CDR3: CASSPLGGPMNTEAFF. CDR3 DNA sequence: TGTGCCAGCAGTCCCCTCGGGGGGCCAATGAACACTGAAGCTTTCTTT. The variable domain in full, with the rest retrieved from reference TRBV28 and TRBJ1-1, is DVKVTQSSRYLVKRTGEKVFLECVQDMDHENMFWYRQDPGLGLRLIYFSYDVKMKEKGDIPEGYSVSREKKERFSLILESASTNQTSMYLCASSPLGGPMNTEAFFGQGTRLTVV.

This chain joins TRBV9 and TRBJ1-4, with 9 bases lining up with TRBD1. The length of the CDR3 is 14 residues. Per the germline V gene, CDR1 is SGDLS and CDR2 is YYNGEE. With V trimmed by 4 bases and J by 8 bases, 6 bases remained unmatched. The CDR3 reads CASSSGQGNEKLFF. The CDR3, as DNA: TGTGCCAGCAGCTCGGGACAGGGTAACGAAAAACTGTTTTTT. Complete variable domain (other parts from reference TRBV9 and TRBJ1-4): DSGVTQTPKHLITATGQRVTLRCSPRSGDLSVYWYQQSLDQGLQFLIQYYNGEERAKGNILERFSAQQFPDLHSELNLSSLELGDSALYFCASSSGQGNEKLFFGSGTQLSVL.

The sample holds one count of this clone. The V call is TRBV5-4, the J call TRBJ2-7; TRBD2 might be the D (7 bases). Deletions cut 6 bases from V and 5 bases from J, with 24 bases between. Looked up from germline, CDR1 is SGHNT and CDR2 is YYREEE (reference sequence). The CDR3 totals 16 residues. CDR3 coding DNA: TGTGCCAGCACCATGGGGGGGCAGGGGTATAGCCACGAGCAGTACTTC. It encodes CASTMGGQGYSHEQYF.

The chain has TRBV28 and TRBJ2-5; a possible D gene is TRBD2 (5 bases). The CDR3 spans 13 residues. Per the germline V gene, CDR1 is MDHEN and CDR2 is SYDVKM. Deletions cut 7 bases from V and 4 bases from J, with 13 bases between. CDR3 in DNA: TGTGCCAGCAAGGCCGGGGATCGAGAGACCCAGTACTTC. It translates to CASKAGDRETQYF.

The chain couples TRBV28 to TRBJ2-7; D might be TRBD1 (6 bases). CDR1 is MDHEN, CDR2 SYDVKM, per germline. The ends were cut back, 4 bases at V and 4 bases at J, with 14 bases in the middle. The CDR3 is 14 amino acids. CDR3 DNA sequence: TGTGCCAGCAGTTCACAACAGGGACCTTACGAGCAGTACTTC. It codes for CASSSQQGPYEQYF.

This clone occurred a few times. The rearrangement links TRBV29-1 to TRBJ2-5; tentatively, D is TRBD1 (5 bases). Trimming pared 5 bases from V and 5 bases from J, leaving 12 bases between. Germline assignment: CDR1 SQVTM and CDR2 ANQGSEA. The CDR3 extends over 12 amino acids. Here the CDR3 DNA reads TGCAGCGTTTTAAGGGGAATGGAGACCCAGTACTTC. It codes for CSVLRGMETQYF.

The chain has TRBV28 and TRBJ1-2, with 8 bases matching TRBD1. V gave up 6 bases and J gave up 7 bases; unmatched junction bases: 13. This CDR3 region has 15 residues. Per germline, CDR1 MDHEN and CDR2 SYDVKM. The CDR3 reads CASSRGQGRLGGYTF. In nucleotides, the CDR3 is TGTGCCAGCAGCCGCGGACAGGGCCGCTTGGGTGGCTACACCTTC.

The chain uses TRBV7-9 and TRBJ2-7, with 7 positions matching TRBD1. CDR3 length equals 14 residues. CDR1 and CDR2 from the germline V gene are SEHNR and FQNEAQ (reference sequence). Trimming at V came to 5 bases and at J to 6 bases, leaving 10 bases not matched to a gene. The CDR3 nucleotides read TGTGCCAGCAGCCCGCAGGGGGTTTCGGGCGAGCAGTACTTC. It translates to CASSPQGVSGEQYF.

The chain has TRBV24-1 and TRBJ1-2; TRBD1 might be the D (6 bases). V shed 4 bases and J shed 2 bases, with 10 bases lying between them. The CDR3 length is 14 residues. In germline, CDR1 is KGHDR, CDR2 SFDVKD. The CDR3 sequence: CATSDPTGNYGYTF. The CDR3 DNA reads as TGTGCCACCAGTGACCCTACAGGGAACTATGGCTACACCTTC.

This chain links TRBV11-3 with TRBJ1-5; D not resolved. CDR1 is SGHNT and CDR2 is YENEEA in the germline V gene. This CDR3 is 16 amino acids long. Trimming took 4 bases from V and 0 from J, leaving 13 bases between them. CDR3 DNA sequence: TGTGCCAGCAGCTCCCCGAGGCGGAATAGCAATCAGCCCCAGCATTTT. As protein: CASSSPRRNSNQPQHF.

V is TRBV4-2 and J is TRBJ2-1, with D tentatively TRBD1 (6 bases). Looked up from germline, CDR1 is LGHNA and CDR2 is YNFKEQ. V was clipped by 5 bases and J by 5 bases, with 13 bases between them. The CDR3 consists of 14 residues. The CDR3: CASSSGTPDNEQFF. CDR3 coding DNA: TGTGCCAGCAGCTCCGGGACACCCGACAATGAGCAGTTCTTC.

The chain couples TRBV15 to TRBJ2-5; tentatively, D is TRBD2 (5 bases). The CDR3 is made up of 14 amino acids. With 1 base removed from V and 0 bases from J, the gap between germline ends came to 6 bases. The germline V gene encodes CDR1 LNHNV and CDR2 YYDKDF (reference sequence). In nucleotides, the CDR3 is TGTGCCACCAGCAGAGGACTAAACCAAGAGACCCAGTACTTC. Its protein is CATSRGLNQETQYF.

About this clone: A read error may account for a junction end that differs from germline. In the same sample, other DNA sequences code for this CDR3. The rearrangement links TRBV10-2 to TRBJ1-2; no reliable D call. The CDR3 length is 13 residues. Germline assignment: CDR1 WSHSY and CDR2 SAAADI. CDR3 loop: CASSESPLYGYTF. Written as DNA, the CDR3 is TGTGCCAGCAGTGAGTCCCCTCTCTATGGCTACACCTTC.

This clone was recorded a few times. The V and J genes are TRBV14 and TRBJ1-2; 10 nucleotides agree with TRBD1. V shed 6 bases and J 8 bases; nucleotides not matched to a gene: 6. The CDR3 spans 13 residues. Germline V gene lookup returns CDR1 SGHDN and CDR2 FVKESK. The CDR3: CASRRGTGDGYTF. Here the CDR3 DNA reads TGTGCCAGCAGACGCGGGACAGGGGACGGCTACACCTTC.

This chain joins TRBV9 and TRBJ1-1; D is possibly TRBD1 (6 bases). V was clipped by 1 base and J by 2 bases, with 12 bases between them. Per germline, CDR1 SGDLS and CDR2 YYNGEE. The CDR3 contains 15 residues. This chain's CDR3 is CASSVTGILNTEAFF. CDR3 in DNA: TGTGCCAGCAGCGTAACAGGGATTCTTAACACTGAAGCTTTCTTT. Filled out from reference TRBV9 and TRBJ1-1, the complete variable domain reads DSGVTQTPKHLITATGQRVTLRCSPRSGDLSVYWYQQSLDQGLQFLIQYYNGEERAKGNILERFSAQQFPDLHSELNLSSLELGDSALYFCASSVTGILNTEAFFGQGTRLTVV.

This clone has a handful of counts. The gene calls are TRBV7-6 and TRBJ2-7; the D gene is possibly TRBD1 (5 bases). V was trimmed by 1 base and J by 3 bases, leaving 10 bases between them. This CDR3 is 14 amino acids long. Germline CDR1 SGHVS, CDR2 FNYEAQ. CDR3 DNA: TGTGCCAGCAGCTTAGGCCCAGGGCTCTACGAGCAGTACTTC. This translates into CASSLGPGLYEQYF.

The rearrangement links TRBV7-3 to TRBJ2-5, with unresolved D. CDR3 size: 15 residues. Germline values: CDR1 SGHTA, CDR2 FQGTGA. Trimming left V 4 bases short and J 2 bases short, with 14 bases between. CDR3 residues: CASSSIPGPQETQYF. The CDR3 region has the DNA TGTGCCAGCAGCTCAATTCCAGGCCCTCAAGAGACCCAGTACTTC.

V gene TRBV20-1 combines with J gene TRBJ2-7, with 13 bases lining up with TRBD2. V was pared by 3 bases and J by 2 bases, with 4 bases of the junction left unmatched. The germline V gene has CDR1 DFQATT and CDR2 SNEGSKA (reference sequence). This CDR3 has 15 amino acids. CDR3: CSASGTSGTPYEQYF. CDR3 nucleotide sequence: TGCAGTGCTAGTGGGACTAGCGGGACCCCCTACGAGCAGTACTTC.

The chain recombines TRBV21-1 with TRBJ1-6; the D call of TRBD1 is as the table states it, not checked on the DNA. TRBV21-1 is termed a pseudogene. The CDR3 is 18 amino acids. The CDR3 bases are TGTGCCAGCAGCACACCAAGGGACAGGGGGTTCTATAATTCACCCCTCCACTTT. It codes for CASSTPRDRGFYNSPLHF.